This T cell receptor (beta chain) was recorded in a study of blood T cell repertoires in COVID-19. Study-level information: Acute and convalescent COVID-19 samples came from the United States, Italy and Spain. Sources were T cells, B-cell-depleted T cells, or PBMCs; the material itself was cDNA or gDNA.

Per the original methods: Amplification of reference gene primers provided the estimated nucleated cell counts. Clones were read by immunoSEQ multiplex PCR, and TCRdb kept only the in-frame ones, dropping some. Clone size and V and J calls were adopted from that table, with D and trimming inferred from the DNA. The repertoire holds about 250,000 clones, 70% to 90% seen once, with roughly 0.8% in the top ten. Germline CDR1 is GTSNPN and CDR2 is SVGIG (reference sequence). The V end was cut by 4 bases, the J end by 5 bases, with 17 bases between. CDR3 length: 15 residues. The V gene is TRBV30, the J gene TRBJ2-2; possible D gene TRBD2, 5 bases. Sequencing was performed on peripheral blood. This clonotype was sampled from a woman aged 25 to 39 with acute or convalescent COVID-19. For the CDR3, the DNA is TGTGCCTGGAACGTAGGACTGCGGTGGACCGGGGAGCTGTTTTTT. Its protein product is CAWNVGLRWTGELFF.